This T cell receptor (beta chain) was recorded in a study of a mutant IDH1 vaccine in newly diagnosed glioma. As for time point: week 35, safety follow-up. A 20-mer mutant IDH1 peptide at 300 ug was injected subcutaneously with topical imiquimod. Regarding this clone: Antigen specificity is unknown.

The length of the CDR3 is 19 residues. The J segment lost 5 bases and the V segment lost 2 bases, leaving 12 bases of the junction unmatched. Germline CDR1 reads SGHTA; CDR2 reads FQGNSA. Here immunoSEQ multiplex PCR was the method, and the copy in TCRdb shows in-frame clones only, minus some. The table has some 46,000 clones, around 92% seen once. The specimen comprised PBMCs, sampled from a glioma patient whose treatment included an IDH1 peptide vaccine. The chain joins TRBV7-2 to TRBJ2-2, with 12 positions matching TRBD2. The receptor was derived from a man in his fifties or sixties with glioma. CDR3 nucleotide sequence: TGTGCCAGCAGCTTAAGGCTAGCGGGGGGGCTCAGGGGGACCGGGGAGCTGTTTTTT. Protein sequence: CASSLRLAGGLRGTGELFF.